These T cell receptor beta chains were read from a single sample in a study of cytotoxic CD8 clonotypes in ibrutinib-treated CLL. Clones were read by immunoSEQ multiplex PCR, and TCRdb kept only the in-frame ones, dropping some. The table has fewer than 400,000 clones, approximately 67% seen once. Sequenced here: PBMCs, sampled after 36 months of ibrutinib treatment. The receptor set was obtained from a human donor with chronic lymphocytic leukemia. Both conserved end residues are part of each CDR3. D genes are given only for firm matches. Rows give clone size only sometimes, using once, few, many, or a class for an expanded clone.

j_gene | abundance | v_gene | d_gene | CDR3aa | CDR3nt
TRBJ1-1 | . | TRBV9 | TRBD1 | CASSARDRGFGTEAFF | TGTGCCAGCAGCGCCCGGGACAGGGGGTTCGGCACTGAAGCTTTCTTT
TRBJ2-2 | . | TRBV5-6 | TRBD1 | CASRYGTGNTGELFF | TGTGCCAGCAGGTACGGGACAGGGAACACCGGGGAGCTGTTTTTT
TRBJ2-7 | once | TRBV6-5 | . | CASSSSDTPVGEQYF | TGTGCCAGCAGTTCCTCCGACACCCCGGTGGGCGAGCAGTACTTC
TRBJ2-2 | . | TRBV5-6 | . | CASRNTGELFF | TGTGCCAGCAGGAACACCGGGGAGCTGTTTTTT
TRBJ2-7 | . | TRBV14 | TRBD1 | CASSQVRSPGQGPYEQYF | TGTGCCAGCAGCCAAGTTCGCAGCCCGGGACAGGGGCCTTACGAGCAGTACTTC
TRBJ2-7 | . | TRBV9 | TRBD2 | CASSATLAGPGEQYF | TGTGCCAGCAGCGCAACACTAGCGGGCCCTGGGGAACAGTACTTC
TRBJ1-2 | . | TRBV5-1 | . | CASSAKPSYYGYTF | TGCGCCAGCAGCGCTAAACCAAGTTACTATGGCTACACCTTC
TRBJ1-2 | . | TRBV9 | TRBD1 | CASSAETGGDFYGYTF | TGTGCCAGCAGCGCCGAGACAGGGGGCGATTTCTATGGCTACACCTTC
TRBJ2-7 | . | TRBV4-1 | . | CASSQERGYVLVEQYF | TGCGCCAGCAGCCAAGAGCGGGGTTACGTTCTGGTCGAGCAGTACTTC
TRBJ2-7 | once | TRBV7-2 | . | CASSSAYSGAHEQYF | TGTGCCAGCAGCTCCGCCTACAGCGGTGCCCACGAGCAGTACTTC
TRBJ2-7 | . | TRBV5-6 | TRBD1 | CASSSPGRGQDEQYF | TGTGCCAGCAGCTCGCCCGGCAGGGGGCAGGACGAGCAGTACTTC
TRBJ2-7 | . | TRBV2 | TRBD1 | CASPLRGRQYF | TGTGCCAGCCCCCTAAGGGGGCGGCAGTACTTC
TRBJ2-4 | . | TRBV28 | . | CASSLWGAKNIQYF | TGTGCCAGCAGTTTATGGGGGGCCAAAAACATTCAGTACTTC
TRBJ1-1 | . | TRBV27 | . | CASSLTPNTEAFF | TGTGCCAGCAGTTTGACACCGAACACTGAAGCTTTCTTT
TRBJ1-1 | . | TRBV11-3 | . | CASSPGHPNTEAFF | TGTGCCAGCAGCCCCGGACACCCGAACACTGAAGCTTTCTTT
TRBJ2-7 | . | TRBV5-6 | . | CASSHVGAAGKRYEQYF | TGTGCCAGCAGCCACGTTGGGGCCGCCGGAAAAAGGTACGAGCAGTACTTC
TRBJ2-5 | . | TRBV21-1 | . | CASSPWRRGRGDQYF | TGTGCCAGCAGCCCCTGGCGCAGGGGGCGAGGTGACCAGTACTTC
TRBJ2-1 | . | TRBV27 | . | CASSHYQGRLIGEQFF | TGTGCCAGCAGTCACTACCAAGGAAGGCTGATCGGTGAGCAGTTCTTC
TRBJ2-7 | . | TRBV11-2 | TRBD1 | CASSTDRGRYEQYF | TGTGCCAGCAGCACCGACAGGGGTAGATACGAGCAGTACTTC
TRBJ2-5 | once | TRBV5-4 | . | CASSSKSWSQETQYF | TGTGCCAGCAGCTCGAAGTCATGGTCGCAAGAGACCCAGTACTTC
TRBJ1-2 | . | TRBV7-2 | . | CASSRSGLRNYGYTF | TGTGCCAGCAGCCGATCAGGGTTAAGGAACTATGGCTACACCTTC
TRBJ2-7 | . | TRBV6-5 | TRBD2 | CARGLAGAYEQYF | TGTGCCAGGGGACTAGCGGGAGCCTACGAGCAGTACTTC
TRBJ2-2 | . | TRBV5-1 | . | CASSLGHYTGELFF | TGCGCCAGCAGCTTGGGACACTACACCGGGGAGCTGTTTTTT
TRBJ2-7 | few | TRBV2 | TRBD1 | CASGAGQGSYEQYF | TGTGCCAGCGGGGCGGGACAGGGCTCCTACGAGCAGTACTTC
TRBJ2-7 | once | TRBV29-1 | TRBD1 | CSVDFEDRGGYEQYF | TGCAGCGTTGACTTCGAGGACAGGGGAGGTTACGAGCAGTACTTC
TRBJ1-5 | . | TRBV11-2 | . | CASSLGSRERQPQHF | TGTGCCAGCAGCTTAGGGAGCAGGGAACGTCAGCCCCAGCATTTT
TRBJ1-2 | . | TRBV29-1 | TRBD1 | CSVGEAGGTGIYGYTF | TGCAGCGTTGGAGAGGCGGGCGGGACAGGGATTTATGGCTACACCTTC
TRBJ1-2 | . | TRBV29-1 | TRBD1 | CSVDVGTGGNYGYTF | TGCAGCGTTGATGTGGGAACAGGGGGAAACTATGGCTACACCTTC
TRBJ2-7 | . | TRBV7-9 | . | CASSLAANYEQYF | TGTGCCAGCAGCTTAGCGGCGAACTACGAGCAGTACTTC
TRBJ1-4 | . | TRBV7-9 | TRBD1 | CASSLGTGEKEKLFF | TGTGCCAGCAGCTTGGGGACAGGGGAAAAGGAAAAACTGTTTTTT
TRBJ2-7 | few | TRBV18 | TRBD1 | CASSPLGDRYEQYF | TGTGCCAGCTCACCACTGGGGGACAGATACGAGCAGTACTTC
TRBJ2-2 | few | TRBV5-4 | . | CASSSPPGNTGELFF | TGTGCCAGCAGCTCCCCCCCAGGGAACACCGGGGAGCTGTTTTTT
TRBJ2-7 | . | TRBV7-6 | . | CASSLGPEKTYEQYF | TGTGCCAGCAGCTTAGGACCAGAAAAGACCTACGAGCAGTACTTC
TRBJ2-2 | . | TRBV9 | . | CASSVNGDTGELFF | TGTGCCAGCAGCGTAAACGGGGACACCGGGGAGCTGTTTTTT